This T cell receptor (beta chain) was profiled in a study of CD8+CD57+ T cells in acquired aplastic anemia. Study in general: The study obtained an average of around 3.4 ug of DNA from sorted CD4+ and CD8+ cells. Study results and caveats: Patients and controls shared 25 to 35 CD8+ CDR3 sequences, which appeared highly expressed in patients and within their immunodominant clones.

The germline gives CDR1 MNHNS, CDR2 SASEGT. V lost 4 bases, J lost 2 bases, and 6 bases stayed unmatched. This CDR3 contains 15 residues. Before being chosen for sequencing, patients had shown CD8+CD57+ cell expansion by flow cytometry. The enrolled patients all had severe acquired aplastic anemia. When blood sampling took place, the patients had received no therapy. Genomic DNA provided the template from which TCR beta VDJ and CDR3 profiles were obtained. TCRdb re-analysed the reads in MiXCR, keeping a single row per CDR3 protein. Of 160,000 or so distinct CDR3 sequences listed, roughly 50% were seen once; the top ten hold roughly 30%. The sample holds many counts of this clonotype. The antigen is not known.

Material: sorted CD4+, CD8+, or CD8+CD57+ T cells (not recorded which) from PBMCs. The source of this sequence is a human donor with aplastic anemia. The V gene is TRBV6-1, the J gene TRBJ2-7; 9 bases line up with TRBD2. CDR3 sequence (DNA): TGTGCCAGCAGTGCCGACCTAGCGGGGCCCTACGAGCAGTACTTC. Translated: CASSADLAGPYEQYF.